One T cell receptor beta chain is described in this entry. Its antigen is undetermined. One entry per CDR3 protein, called by TCRdb with MiXCR from the reads. The repertoire holds 750,000 to 900,000 distinct CDR3 sequences, with around 29% as singletons. There are 16 residues in the CDR3. The germline V gene has CDR1 LGHNA and CDR2 YNFKEQ. V shed 2 bases and J 6 bases; nucleotides not matched to a gene: 5. This entry is derived from a study of T cell repertoires in cytomegalovirus infection. Study-level information: In the study, CMV epitopes included recently identified HLA-C-restricted and well-studied HLA-B-restricted ones. Matching HLA type and CMV infection were both indicated by public TCR beta signatures.

Overall study findings and caveats: Public TCR beta family frequency separated CMV-and-HLA carriers, including in an independent cohort. The ex vivo response was dominated by HLA-C-restricted CMV-specific TCR beta clonotypes.

The sequence derives from a human donor in good health (CMV status not recorded). Some clones in this sample may be carry-over from other donors' samples. The chain recombines TRBV4-2 with TRBJ2-3; TRBD2 matches at 13 bases. Sequencing used cultured CD8+ T cells from PBMCs, obtained from culture after CMV antigen stimulation. CDR3 sequence (DNA): TGTGCCAGCAGCCAACGGACTAGCGGGGGATTTGATACGCAGTATTTT. It encodes CASSQRTSGGFDTQYF.